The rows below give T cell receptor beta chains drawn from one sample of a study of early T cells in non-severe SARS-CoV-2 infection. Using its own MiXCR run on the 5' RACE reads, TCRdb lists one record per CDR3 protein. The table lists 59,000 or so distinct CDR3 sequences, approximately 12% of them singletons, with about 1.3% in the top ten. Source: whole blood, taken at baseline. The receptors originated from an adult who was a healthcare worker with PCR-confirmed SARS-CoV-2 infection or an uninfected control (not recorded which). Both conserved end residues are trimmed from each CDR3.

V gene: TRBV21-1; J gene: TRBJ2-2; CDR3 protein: ASSTTGELF
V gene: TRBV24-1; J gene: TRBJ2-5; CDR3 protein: ATSSWGETQY
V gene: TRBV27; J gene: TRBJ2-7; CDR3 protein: ASSLKQPYEQY
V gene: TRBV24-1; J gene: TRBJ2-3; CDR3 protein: ATGGQTSTDTQY
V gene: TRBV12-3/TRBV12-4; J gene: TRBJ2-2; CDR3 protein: ASSHVEEVVFAGELF
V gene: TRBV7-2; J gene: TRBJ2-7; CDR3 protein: AGSLVSASAGTVYEQY
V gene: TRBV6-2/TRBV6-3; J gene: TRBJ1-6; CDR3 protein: ASSPDSHLH
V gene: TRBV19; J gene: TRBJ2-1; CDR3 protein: ASSPLTSGSVYEQF
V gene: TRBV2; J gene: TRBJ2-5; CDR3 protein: ASSGMTSEGETQY
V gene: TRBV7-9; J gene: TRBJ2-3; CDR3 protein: ASSRGDTQY
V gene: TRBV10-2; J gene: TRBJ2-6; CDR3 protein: ASSEQGAHSGANVLT
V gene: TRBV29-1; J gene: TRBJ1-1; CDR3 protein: SVHLLNTEAF
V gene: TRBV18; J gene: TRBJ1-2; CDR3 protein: ASSPGFTGGYT
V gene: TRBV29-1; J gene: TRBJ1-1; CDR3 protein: SVDLGWGTEAF
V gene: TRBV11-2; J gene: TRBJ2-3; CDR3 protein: ASSDKTASTDTQY
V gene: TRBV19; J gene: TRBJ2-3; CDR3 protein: ASTGQGTDTQY
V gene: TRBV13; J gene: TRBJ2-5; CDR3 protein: ASSPGLAGDRETQY
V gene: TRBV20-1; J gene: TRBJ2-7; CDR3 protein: SARDLSGQGAEEQY
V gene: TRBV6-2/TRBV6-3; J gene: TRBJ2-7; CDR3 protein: ASSYETSAYEQY
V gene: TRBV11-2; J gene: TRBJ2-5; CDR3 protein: ASSPGSLAQY
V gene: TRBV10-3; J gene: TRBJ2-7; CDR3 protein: AISGGQGPNYEQY
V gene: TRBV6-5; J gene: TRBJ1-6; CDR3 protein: ASSYSQGDNSPLH
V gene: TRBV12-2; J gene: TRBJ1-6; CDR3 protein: ASRLAGTGISPLH
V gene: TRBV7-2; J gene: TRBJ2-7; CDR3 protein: ASSLASGNSYEQY
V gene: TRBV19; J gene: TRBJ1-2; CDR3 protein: ASSLRPAGKYGYT
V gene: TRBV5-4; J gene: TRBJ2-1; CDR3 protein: ASSPPGPPASYNEQF
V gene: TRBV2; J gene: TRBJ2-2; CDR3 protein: ASRAQRNTGELF
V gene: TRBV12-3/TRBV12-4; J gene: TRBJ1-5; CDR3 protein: ASSFIPSNQPQH
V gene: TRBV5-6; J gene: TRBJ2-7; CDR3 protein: ASRDGTGVDEQY
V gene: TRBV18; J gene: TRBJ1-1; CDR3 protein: ASSPGVRGRSSEAF
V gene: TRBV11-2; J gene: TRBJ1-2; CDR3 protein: ASSLVGPGGYT
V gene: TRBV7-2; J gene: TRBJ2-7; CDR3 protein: ASSLLTGGHAEQY